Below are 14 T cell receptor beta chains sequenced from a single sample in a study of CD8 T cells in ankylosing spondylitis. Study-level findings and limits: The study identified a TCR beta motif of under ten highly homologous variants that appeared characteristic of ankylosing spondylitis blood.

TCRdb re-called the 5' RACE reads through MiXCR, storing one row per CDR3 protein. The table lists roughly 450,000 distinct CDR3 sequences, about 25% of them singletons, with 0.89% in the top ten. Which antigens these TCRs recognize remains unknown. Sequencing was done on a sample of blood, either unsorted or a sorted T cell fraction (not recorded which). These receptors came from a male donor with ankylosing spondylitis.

CDR3 in DNA: TGTGCCAGCAGCATCGGTGCCACTTCGGATACGCAGTATTTT. It codes for CASSIGATSDTQYF. This chain uses TRBV7-2 with TRBJ2-3, with D unresolved. Germline CDR1 SGHTA, CDR2 FQGNSA. Deletions cut 5 bases from V and 6 bases from J, with 15 bases between. This CDR3 spans 14 amino acids.

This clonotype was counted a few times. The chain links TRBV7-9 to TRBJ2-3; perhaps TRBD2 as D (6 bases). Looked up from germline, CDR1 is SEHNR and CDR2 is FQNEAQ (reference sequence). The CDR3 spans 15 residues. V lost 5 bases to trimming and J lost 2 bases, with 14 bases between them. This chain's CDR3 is CASSPSSAHTDTQYF. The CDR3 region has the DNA TGTGCCAGCAGCCCTTCTAGCGCGCACACAGATACGCAGTATTTT.

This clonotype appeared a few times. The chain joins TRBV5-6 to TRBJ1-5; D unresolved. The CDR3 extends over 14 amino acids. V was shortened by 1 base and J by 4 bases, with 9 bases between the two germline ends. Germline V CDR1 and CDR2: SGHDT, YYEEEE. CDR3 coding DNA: TGTGCCAGCAGCTTGCGCGGGATGAATCAGCCCCAGCATTTT. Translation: CASSLRGMNQPQHF.

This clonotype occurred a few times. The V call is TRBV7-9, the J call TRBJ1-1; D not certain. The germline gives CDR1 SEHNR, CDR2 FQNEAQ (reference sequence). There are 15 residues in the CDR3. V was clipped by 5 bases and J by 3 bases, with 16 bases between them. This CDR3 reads CASSPPGSIYTEAFF. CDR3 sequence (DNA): TGTGCCAGCAGCCCGCCCGGGTCGATCTACACTGAAGCTTTCTTT.

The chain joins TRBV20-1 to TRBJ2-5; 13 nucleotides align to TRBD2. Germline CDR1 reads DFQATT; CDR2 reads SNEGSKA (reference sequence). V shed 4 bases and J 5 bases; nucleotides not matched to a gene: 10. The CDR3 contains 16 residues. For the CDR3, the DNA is TGCAGTGCTACATTACTAGCGGGAGGGCCTTTGGAGACCCAGTACTTC. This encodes CSATLLAGGPLETQYF.

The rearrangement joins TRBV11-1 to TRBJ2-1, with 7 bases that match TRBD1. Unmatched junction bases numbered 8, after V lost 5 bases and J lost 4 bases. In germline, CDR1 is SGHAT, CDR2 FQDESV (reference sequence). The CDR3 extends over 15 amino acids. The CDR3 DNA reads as TGTGCCAGCAGCGACAACGGACAGGAATACAATGAGCAGTTCTTC. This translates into CASSDNGQEYNEQFF.

As DNA, the CDR3 is TGTGCCAGCAGCCCGGGACGGGGAACCGGGGAGCTGTTTTTT. As protein: CASSPGRGTGELFF. V is TRBV12-3 or TRBV12-4 and J is TRBJ2-2, with D perhaps given as TRBD1 or TRBD2 (5 bases each). The V and J ends lost 6 bases and 5 bases respectively, with 13 bases between them. This CDR3 spans 14 amino acids.

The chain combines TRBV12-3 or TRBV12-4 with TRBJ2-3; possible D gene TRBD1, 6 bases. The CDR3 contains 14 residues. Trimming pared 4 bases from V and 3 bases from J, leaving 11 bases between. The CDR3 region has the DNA TGTGCCAGCAGTTCAGGGGTTCCGACAGATACGCAGTATTTT. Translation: CASSSGVPTDTQYF.

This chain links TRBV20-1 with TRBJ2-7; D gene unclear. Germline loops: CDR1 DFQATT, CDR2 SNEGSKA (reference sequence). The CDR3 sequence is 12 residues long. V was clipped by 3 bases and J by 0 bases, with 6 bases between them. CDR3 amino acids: CSASWSSYEQYF. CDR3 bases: TGCAGTGCTAGTTGGAGCTCCTACGAGCAGTACTTC.

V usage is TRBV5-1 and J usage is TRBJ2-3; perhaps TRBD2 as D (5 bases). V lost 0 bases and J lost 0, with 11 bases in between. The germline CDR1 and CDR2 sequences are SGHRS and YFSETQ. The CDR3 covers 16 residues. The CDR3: CASSLVGGSSTDTQYF. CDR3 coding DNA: TGCGCCAGCAGCTTGGTAGGCGGGTCCAGCACAGATACGCAGTATTTT. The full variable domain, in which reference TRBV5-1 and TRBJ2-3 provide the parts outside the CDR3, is KAGVTQTPRYLIKTRGQQVTLSCSPISGHRSVSWYQQTPGQGLQFLFEYFSETQRNKGNFPGRFSGRQFSNSRSEMNVSTLELGDSALYLCASSLVGGSSTDTQYFGPGTRLTVL.

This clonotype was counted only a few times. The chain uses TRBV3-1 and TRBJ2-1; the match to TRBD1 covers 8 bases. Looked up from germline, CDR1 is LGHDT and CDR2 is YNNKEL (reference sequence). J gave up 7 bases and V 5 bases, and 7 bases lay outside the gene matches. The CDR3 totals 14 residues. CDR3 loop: CASSIWTGRNEQFF. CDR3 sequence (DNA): TGTGCCAGCAGCATATGGACAGGGAGGAATGAGCAGTTCTTC.

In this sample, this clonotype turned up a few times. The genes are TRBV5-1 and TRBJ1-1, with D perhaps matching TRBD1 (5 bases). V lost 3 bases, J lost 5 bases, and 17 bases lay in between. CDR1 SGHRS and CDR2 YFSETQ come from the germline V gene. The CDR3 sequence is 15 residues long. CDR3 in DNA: TGCGCCAGCAGCTCGGGGACCAACCTTAAAACTGAAGCTTTCTTT. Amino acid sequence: CASSSGTNLKTEAFF.

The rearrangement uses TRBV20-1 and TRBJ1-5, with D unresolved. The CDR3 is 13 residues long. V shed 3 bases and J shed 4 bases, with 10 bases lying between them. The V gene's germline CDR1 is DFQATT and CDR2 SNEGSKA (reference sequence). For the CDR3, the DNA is TGCAGTGCTAGGGAGAACACAAATCAGCCCCAGCATTTT. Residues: CSARENTNQPQHF.

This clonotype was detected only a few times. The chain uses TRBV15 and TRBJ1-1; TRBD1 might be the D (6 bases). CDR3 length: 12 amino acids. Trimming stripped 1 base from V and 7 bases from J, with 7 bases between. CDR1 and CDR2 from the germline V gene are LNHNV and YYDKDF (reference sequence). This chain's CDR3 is CATSRAGVEAFF. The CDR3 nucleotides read TGTGCCACCAGCAGAGCAGGGGTTGAAGCTTTCTTT. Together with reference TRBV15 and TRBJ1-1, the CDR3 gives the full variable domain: DAMVIQNPRYQVTQFGKPVTLSCSQTLNHNVMYWYQQKSSQAPKLLFHYYDKDFNNEADTPDNFQSRRPNTSFCFLDIRSPGLGDTAMYLCATSRAGVEAFFGQGTRLTVV.